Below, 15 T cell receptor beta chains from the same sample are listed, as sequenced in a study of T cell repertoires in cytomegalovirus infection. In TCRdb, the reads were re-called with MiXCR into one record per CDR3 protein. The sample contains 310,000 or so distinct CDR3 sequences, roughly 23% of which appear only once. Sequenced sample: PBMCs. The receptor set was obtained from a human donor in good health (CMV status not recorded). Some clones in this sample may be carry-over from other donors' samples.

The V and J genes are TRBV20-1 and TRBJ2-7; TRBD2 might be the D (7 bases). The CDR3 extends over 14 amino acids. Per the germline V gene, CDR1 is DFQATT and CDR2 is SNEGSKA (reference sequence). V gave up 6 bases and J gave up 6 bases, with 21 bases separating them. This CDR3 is CSARSGGAGGEQYF. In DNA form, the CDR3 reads TGCAGTGCCCGGTCGGGGGGCGCTGGGGGCGAGCAGTACTTC.

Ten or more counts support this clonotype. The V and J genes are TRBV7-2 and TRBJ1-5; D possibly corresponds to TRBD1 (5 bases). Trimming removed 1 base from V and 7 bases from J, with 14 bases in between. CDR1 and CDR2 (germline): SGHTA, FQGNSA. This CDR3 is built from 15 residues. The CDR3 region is CASSLGLQGIQPQHF. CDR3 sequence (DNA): TGTGCCAGCAGCTTAGGGCTCCAGGGTATCCAGCCCCAGCATTTT.

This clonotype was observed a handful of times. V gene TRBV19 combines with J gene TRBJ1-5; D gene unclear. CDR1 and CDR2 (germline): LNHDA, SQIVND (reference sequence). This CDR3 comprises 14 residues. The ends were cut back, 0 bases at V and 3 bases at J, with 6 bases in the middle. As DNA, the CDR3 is TGTGCCAGTAGTATAGAAATAATCAATCAGCCCCAGCATTTT. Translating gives CASSIEIINQPQHF.

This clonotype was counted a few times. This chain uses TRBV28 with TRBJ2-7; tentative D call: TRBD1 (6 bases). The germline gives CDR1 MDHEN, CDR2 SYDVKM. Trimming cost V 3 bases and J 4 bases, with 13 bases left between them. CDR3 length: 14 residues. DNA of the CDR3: TGTGCCAGCAGTTTGGTTGACAGGCTATACGAGCAGTACTTC. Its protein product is CASSLVDRLYEQYF. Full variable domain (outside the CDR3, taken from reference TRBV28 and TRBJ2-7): DVKVTQSSRYLVKRTGEKVFLECVQDMDHENMFWYRQDPGLGLRLIYFSYDVKMKEKGDIPEGYSVSREKKERFSLILESASTNQTSMYLCASSLVDRLYEQYFGPGTRLTVT.

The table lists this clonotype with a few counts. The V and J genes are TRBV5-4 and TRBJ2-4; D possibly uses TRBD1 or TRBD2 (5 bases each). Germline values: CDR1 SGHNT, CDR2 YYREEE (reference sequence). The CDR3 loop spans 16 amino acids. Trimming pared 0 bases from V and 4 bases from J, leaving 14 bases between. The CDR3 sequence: CASSLGGETGKNIQYF. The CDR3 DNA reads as TGTGCCAGCAGCTTGGGAGGGGAGACGGGGAAAAACATTCAGTACTTC. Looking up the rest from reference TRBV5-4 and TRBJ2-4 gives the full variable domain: ETGVTQSPTHLIKTRGQQVTLRCSSQSGHNTVSWYQQALGQGPQFIFQYYREEENGRGNFPPRFSGLQFPNYSSELNVNALELDDSALYLCASSLGGETGKNIQYFGAGTRLSVL.

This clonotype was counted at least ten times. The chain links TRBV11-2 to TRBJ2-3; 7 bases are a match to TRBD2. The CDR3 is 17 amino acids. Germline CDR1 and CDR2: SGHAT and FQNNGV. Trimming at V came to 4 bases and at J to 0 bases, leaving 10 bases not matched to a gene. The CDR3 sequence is CASSWRGSGSSTDTQYF. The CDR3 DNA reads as TGTGCCAGCAGCTGGCGCGGTAGCGGGTCTAGCACAGATACGCAGTATTTT.

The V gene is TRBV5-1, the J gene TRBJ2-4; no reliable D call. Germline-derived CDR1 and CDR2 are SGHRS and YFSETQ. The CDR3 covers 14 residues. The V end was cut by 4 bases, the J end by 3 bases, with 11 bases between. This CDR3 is CASSLGWIKNIQYF. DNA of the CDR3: TGCGCCAGCAGCCTAGGGTGGATCAAAAACATTCAGTACTTC. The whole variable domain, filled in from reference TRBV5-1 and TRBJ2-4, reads KAGVTQTPRYLIKTRGQQVTLSCSPISGHRSVSWYQQTPGQGLQFLFEYFSETQRNKGNFPGRFSGRQFSNSRSEMNVSTLELGDSALYLCASSLGWIKNIQYFGAGTRLSVL.

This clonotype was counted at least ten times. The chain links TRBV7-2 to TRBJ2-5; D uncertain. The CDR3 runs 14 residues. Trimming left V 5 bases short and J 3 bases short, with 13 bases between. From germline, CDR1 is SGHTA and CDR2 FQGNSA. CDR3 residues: CASSRRRQEETQYF. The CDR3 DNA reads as TGTGCCAGCAGCCGCAGGCGGCAGGAAGAGACCCAGTACTTC.

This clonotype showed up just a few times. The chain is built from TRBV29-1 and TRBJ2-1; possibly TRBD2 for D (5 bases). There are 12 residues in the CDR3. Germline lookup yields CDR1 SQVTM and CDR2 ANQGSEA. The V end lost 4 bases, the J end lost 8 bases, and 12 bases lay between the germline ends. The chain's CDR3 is CSVVEGVDEQFF. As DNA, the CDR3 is TGCAGCGTTGTTGAGGGAGTTGATGAGCAGTTCTTC.

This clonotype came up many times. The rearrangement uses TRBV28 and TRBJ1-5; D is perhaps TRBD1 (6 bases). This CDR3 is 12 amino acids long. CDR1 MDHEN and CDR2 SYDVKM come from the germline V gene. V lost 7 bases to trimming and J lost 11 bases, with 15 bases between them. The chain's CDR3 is CASTPARGAQHF. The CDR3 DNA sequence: TGTGCCAGCACCCCGGCGAGGGGGGCCCAGCATTTT.

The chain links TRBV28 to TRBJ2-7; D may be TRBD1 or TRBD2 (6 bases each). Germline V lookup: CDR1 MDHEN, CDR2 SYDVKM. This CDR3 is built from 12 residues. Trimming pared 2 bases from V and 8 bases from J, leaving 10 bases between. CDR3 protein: CASSLVGGKQYF. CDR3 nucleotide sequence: TGTGCCAGCAGTTTAGTAGGGGGGAAGCAGTACTTC.

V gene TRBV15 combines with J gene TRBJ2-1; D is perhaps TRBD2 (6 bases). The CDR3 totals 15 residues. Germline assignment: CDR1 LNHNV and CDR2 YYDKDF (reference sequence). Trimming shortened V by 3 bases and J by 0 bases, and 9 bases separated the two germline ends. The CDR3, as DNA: TGTGCCACCAGCAGCGGGGAGGTCTCCTACAATGAGCAGTTCTTC. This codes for CATSSGEVSYNEQFF.

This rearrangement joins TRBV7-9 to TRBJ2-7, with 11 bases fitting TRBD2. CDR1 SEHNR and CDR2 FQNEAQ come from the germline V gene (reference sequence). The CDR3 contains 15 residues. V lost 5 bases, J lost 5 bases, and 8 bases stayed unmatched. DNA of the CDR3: TGTGCCAGCAGCGAATCTAGCGGGAGGACGCACGAGCAGTACTTC. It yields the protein CASSESSGRTHEQYF.

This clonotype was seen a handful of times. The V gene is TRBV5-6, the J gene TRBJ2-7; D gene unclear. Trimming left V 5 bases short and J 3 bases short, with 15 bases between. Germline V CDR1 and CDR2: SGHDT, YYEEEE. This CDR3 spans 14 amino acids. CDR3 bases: TGTGCCAGCAGGTTCGATGGGGATTTCTACGAGCAGTACTTC. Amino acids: CASRFDGDFYEQYF.

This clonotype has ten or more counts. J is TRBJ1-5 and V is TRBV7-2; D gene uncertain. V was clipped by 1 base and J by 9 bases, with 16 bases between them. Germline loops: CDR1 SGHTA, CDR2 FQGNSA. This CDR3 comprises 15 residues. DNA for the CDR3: TGTGCCAGCAGCTTAGTGGGCGGGAATATTGGGCCCCAGCATTTT. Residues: CASSLVGGNIGPQHF.